This TCR beta chain was profiled in a study of brain T cells in children with intractable seizures. Generated by immunoSEQ multiplex PCR, the TCRdb table keeps only in-frame clones and is missing some. The sample has some 64,000 clones; around 95% are singletons. Before surgery, patients took at least one anti-epileptic drug. Germline loops: CDR1 SNHLY, CDR2 FYNNEI. The trim removed 8 bases at V and 0 bases at J, leaving 0 bases unmatched. The CDR3 is made up of 14 amino acids. The table lists this clone with a count of one. The TCR originated in a boy younger than two with focal cortical dysplasia and intractable seizures. Sequenced here: peripheral blood, sampled at surgery. The rearrangement uses TRBV2 and TRBJ2-2, with TRBD1 identical over 10 bases. The CDR3 here is CASDRGPNTGELFF. DNA of the CDR3: TGTGCCAGCGACAGGGGGCCGAACACCGGGGAGCTGTTTTTT.